The entry that follows covers one TCR beta chain sequence. Which antigen it targets is not known. No qualities accompany the bases; no much larger clone lies one base away. This record belongs to a study of control samples from healthy donors and cancer patients (dated by TCRdb to the early 2020s). The library was obtained by the immunoSEQ multiplex PCR assay. What TCRdb holds here is the immuneACCESS table cut down to in-frame rearrangements. Part of the clones is not present; checked against another copy, under half of the missing clones reflect an unresolved V gene, and the others are unexplained. The sample table records about 130,000 clones; about 95% of these occur just once. 13% to 15% of the sample lies in the top ten. Reading from cysteine to phenylalanine, the CDR3 counts 15 amino acids. The sequence is cut down to CDR3 DNA, 45 bases in frame from base 1. CDR1 MNHNY and CDR2 SVGAGI were looked up in the germline V gene (reference sequence). The junction carries 12 bases between V and J, which are trimmed by 2 bases and 2 bases respectively.

Sequencing input: PBMCs. The clonotype originates from a man aged 55-75 years with colorectal cancer. The chain couples TRBV6-6 to TRBJ1-2, with a weak D call of TRBD1 (6 bases match). The bases are TGTGCCAGCAGTTACGCACAGGGTTCGAACTATGGCTACACCTTC. It translates to CASSYAQGSNYGYTF.